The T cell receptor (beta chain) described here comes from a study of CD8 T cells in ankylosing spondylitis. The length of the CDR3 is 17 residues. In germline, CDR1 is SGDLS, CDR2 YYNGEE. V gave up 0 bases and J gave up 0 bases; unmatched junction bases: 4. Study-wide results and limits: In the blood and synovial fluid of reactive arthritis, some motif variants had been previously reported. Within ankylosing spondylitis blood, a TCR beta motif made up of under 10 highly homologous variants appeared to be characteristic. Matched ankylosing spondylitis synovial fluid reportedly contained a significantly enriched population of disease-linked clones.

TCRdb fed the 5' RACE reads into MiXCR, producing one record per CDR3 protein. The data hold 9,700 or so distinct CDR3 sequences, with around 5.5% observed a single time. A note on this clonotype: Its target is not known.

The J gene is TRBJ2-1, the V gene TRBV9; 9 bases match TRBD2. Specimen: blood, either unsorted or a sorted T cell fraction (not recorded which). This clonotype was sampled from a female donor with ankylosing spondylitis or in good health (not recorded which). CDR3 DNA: TGTGCCAGCAGCGTAGAAGGTAGCGGGAGCTCCTACAATGAGCAGTTCTTC. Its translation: CASSVEGSGSSYNEQFF.